Listed below are T cell receptor beta chains from one sample, sequenced in a study of human T cells and chemical hapten exposure. TCRdb re-derived calls from the RACE reads in MiXCR, one entry per CDR3 protein. Here the sample spans about 120,000 distinct CDR3 sequences, around an eighth being singletons. This specimen was whole blood, taken in connection with sensitization to the hapten diphenylcyclopropenone (DPC). All receptors come from a woman aged 50 to 65 with alopecia areata. Some clones in this sample may be carry-over from other donors' samples. CDR3s include the opening cysteine and the closing phenylalanine or tryptophan. D genes are given only for firm matches. The listing skips clone size in some rows; elsewhere it reads once, few, many or a size class.

v_call	j_call	d_call	cdr3_length	clone_size	cdr3_nt	cdr3_aa
TRBV5-1	TRBJ1-6	NA	13	NA	TGCGCCAGCAGCTTGGCCCCCCAATCACCCCTCCACTTT	CASSLAPQSPLHF
TRBV11-2	TRBJ1-1	TRBD1	17	few	TGTGCCAGCAGCTTAGATCGGTGGGACAGGGGGGAAACTGAAGCTTTCTTT	CASSLDRWDRGETEAFF
TRBV9	TRBJ2-5	TRBD2	15	NA	TGTGCCAGCAGCGCAGCGGGAGGGACCCGGGAGACCCAGTACTTC	CASSAAGGTRETQYF
TRBV12-3/TRBV12-4	TRBJ1-2	TRBD1	13	many	TGTGCCAGCAGCAAGCAGGGGGTCGGTGGCTACACCTTC	CASSKQGVGGYTF
TRBV6-2/TRBV6-3	TRBJ1-5	TRBD1	15	many	TGTGCCAGCAGTTCCCGGGACAGATTAAGTCAGCCCCAGCATTTT	CASSSRDRLSQPQHF
TRBV2	TRBJ2-2	TRBD2	15	NA	TGTGCCAGCCGAACTAGCGGGAGCAACACCGGGGAGCTGTTTTTT	CASRTSGSNTGELFF
TRBV11-2	TRBJ2-2	NA	14	many	TGTGCCAGCACCCAGGCTTCGAACACCGGGGAGCTGTTTTTT	CASTQASNTGELFF
TRBV10-2	TRBJ2-5	TRBD1	14	few	TGCGCCAGCAGAAGGACAGGGGGCTTGGAGACCCAGTACTTC	CASRRTGGLETQYF
TRBV5-6	TRBJ1-1	NA	13	NA	TGTGCCAGCAGGACAGCCCCCGGCGCTGAAGCTTTCTTT	CASRTAPGAEAFF
TRBV28	TRBJ1-2	NA	16	NA	TGTGCCAGCAGTTTGGTAGCTGGGGGCAGGGGAAATGGCTACACCTTC	CASSLVAGGRGNGYTF
TRBV6-1	TRBJ1-3	NA	18	many	TGTGCCAGCAGTGAGCGCCTATTCCTAACCGACTCTGGAAACACCATATATTTT	CASSERLFLTDSGNTIYF
TRBV28	TRBJ1-2	NA	10	many	TGTGCCAGCGGCCCTCTGGGCTACACCTTC	CASGPLGYTF
TRBV5-1	TRBJ2-1	TRBD2	15	NA	TGCGCCAGCAGCTTGACGGCGGGAGTGCGGGATGAGCAGTTCTTC	CASSLTAGVRDEQFF
TRBV9	TRBJ2-7	TRBD1	15	few	TGTGCCAGCAGCGTAGTACCCGGACAGGGCTACGAGCAGTACTTC	CASSVVPGQGYEQYF
TRBV11-2	TRBJ2-7	NA	15	many	TGTGCCAGCAGCTTTCAGTGGACGGGGACCTACGAGCAGTACTTC	CASSFQWTGTYEQYF
TRBV28	TRBJ2-7	TRBD2	13	many	TGTGCCAGTCGAGAAGGCGGGGGCTACGAGCAGTACTTC	CASREGGGYEQYF
TRBV12-3/TRBV12-4	TRBJ1-5	NA	12	many	TGTGCCAGCAGCCATATGATGCAGCCCCAGCATTTT	CASSHMMQPQHF
TRBV29-1	TRBJ1-6	NA	13	few	TGCAGCGCAGGTGAAGGGTTCGGTTCACCCCTCCACTTT	CSAGEGFGSPLHF
TRBV6-6	TRBJ2-1	NA	14	NA	TGTGCCAGCAGTTACTCCGGCCCCAGGAATGAGCAGTTCTTC	CASSYSGPRNEQFF
TRBV6-1	TRBJ1-1	NA	14	few	TGTGCCAGCAGTGAATTATCAGGAGGCACTGAAGCTTTCTTT	CASSELSGGTEAFF
TRBV9	TRBJ2-5	NA	14	few	TGTGCCAGCAGCGAGGAGAGCGGTCCCGGGACCCAGTACTTC	CASSEESGPGTQYF
TRBV24-1	TRBJ2-1	TRBD2	16	NA	TGTGCCACCAGTGCACCTAGCGGGGGGGCGAGTAATGAGCAGTTCTTC	CATSAPSGGASNEQFF
TRBV28	TRBJ2-7	NA	12	few	TGTGCCAGCAGTTTAGGGAGCGACGAGCAGTACTTC	CASSLGSDEQYF
TRBV3-1	TRBJ2-7	NA	15	NA	TGTGCCAGCAGCCTCCTTCCAGGGGAGTTATTCGAGCAGTACTTC	CASSLLPGELFEQYF
TRBV18	TRBJ2-6	NA	18	NA	TGTGCCAGCTCACTATTCGGGACGGACTTCTCTGGGGCCAACGTCCTGACTTTC	CASSLFGTDFSGANVLTF
TRBV29-1	TRBJ1-3	NA	14	NA	TGCAGCGCCACAGGCCCGGGAGGTGGAAACACCATATATTTT	CSATGPGGGNTIYF
TRBV5-1	TRBJ2-5	NA	11	many	TGTGCCAGCAGTTCCCAAGAGACCCAGTACTTC	CASSSQETQYF
TRBV5-1	TRBJ2-5	TRBD1	16	NA	TGCGCCAGCAGCGCGAACCCCGGGACAGTTGAAGAGACCCAGTACTTC	CASSANPGTVEETQYF
TRBV28	TRBJ1-1	NA	13	few	TGTGCCAGCATCCCCCCCGATGGCACTGAAGCTTTCTTT	CASIPPDGTEAFF